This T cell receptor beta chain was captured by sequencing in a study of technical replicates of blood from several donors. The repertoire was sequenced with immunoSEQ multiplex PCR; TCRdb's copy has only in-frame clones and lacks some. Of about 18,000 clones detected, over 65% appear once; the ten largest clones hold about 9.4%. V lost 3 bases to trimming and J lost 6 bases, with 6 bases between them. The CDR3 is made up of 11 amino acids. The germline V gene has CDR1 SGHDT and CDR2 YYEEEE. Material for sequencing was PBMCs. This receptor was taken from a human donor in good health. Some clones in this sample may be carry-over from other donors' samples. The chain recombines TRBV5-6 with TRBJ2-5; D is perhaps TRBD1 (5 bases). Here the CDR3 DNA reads TGTGCCAGCAGCTCAGGGCAGACCCAGTACTTC. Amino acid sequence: CASSSGQTQYF.